One TCR beta chain is described in this entry. Its target is unknown. This record belongs to a study of shared clonotypes between healthy human individuals. This CDR3 region has 13 residues. Germline CDR1 and CDR2: MDHEN and SYDVKM. With V trimmed by 2 bases and J by 6 bases, 3 bases remained unmatched. Study results and limitations: Sequencing depth was a factor that was expected to affect clonotype sharing among donors.

As originally analysed: Junction-only sequences without quality scores were provided by ImmunoSEQ, so filtering was different. Produced via immunoSEQ multiplex PCR; TCRdb's table is partial and in-frame only. The DNA gave D and trimming, while V, J and clone size come from that table. The table shows some 2,500,000 clones, with over 85% occurring only once. Material: naive CD4+ T cells from PBMCs. The sample's subset: CD45RA+ positively selected. The sequence came from a man aged 18 to 30 in good health. Some clones in this sample may be carry-over from other donors' samples. This rearrangement joins TRBV28 to TRBJ1-2; the match to TRBD1 covers 7 bases. CDR3 DNA sequence: TGTGCCAGCAGTTTAGACAGGGTGAATGGCTACACCTTC. Its translation is CASSLDRVNGYTF.